These T cell receptor beta chains were read from a single sample in a study of blood T cell repertoires in COVID-19. The assay was immunoSEQ multiplex PCR, and TCRdb's table has in-frame clones only and misses some. The data show around 300,000 clones, with over 85% seen just once and roughly a tenth held by the top ten. Sequencing was carried out using PBMCs or T cells enriched from blood (not recorded which). The source of these receptors is a woman in her 30s who had recovered from COVID-19. The conserved cysteine and the conserved F or W are not part of the CDR3 here.

TRBV30 AWSPQGVRGVETQY
TRBV21-1 ASSKDEPQGRPTEAF
TRBV2 ASSRQGAYEQY
TRBV29-1 SVVTGTPSNQPQH
TRBV29-1 SVDGSYGGATYEQY
TRBV12-5 ASGLDRGIGTNEKLF
TRBV11-3 ASSLGGTPARSYNEQF
TRBV18 ASSPILATNEKLF
TRBV5-8 ASSLRQVRNTEAF
TRBV5-1 ASSLDGGLDSPLH
TRBV4-1 ASSPQRVDLYNEQF
TRBV11-2 ASRPETDRKKYNEQF
TRBV4-1 ASSQELAGGPVVSYEQY
TRBV28 ASIFGREGTDTQY
TRBV19 ASRGAPYEQY
TRBV5-1 ASSSGQDNYEQY
TRBV14 ASSHSLGLAYEQY
TRBV4-1 ASSQPAGGTSSGANVLT
TRBV19 ASSMSSTFYGYT
TRBV27 ASSLTRGVADTQY
TRBV2 ASIEREDGGSAQY
TRBV30 AWSRGGADTQY
TRBV7-9 ASSLRTSGLSGANVLT
TRBV6-5 ASSYSPLAGETQY
TRBV18 ASSLQDSNEQF
TRBV19 ASSSRQGAYGYT
TRBV5-1 ASSLEYRNTEAF
TRBV9 ASSVGLAGVPYEQY
TRBV27 ASSSTSTDTQY
TRBV4-3 ASSQGQGPETQY
TRBV2 ASGDRGGYEQY
TRBV19 ASRQGAGANVLT
TRBV6-1 ASSELSSSGYGYT